This T cell receptor beta chain was identified during a study of T cell responses to AZD1222 COVID-19 vaccine (dated by TCRdb to the early 2020s). Notes on the research overall: TCR sequencing covered 233 trial participants: 200 to 210 given two doses of AZD1222 and 26 given two doses of MenACWY control vaccine. Trial participants were enrolled into age subgroups of 18-55, 56-69 and 70-plus years, which contained about 150, 28 and 57 TCR-sequenced participants, respectively. On the study overall, not on this receptor specifically: The vaccine-associated CD4 TCRs covered the entire spike protein, and the dominant responses fell in regions 160-218 and 743-854. The 56-69-year group was small, and its depth increase did not reach significance, likely because of low power. Because no day 14 peak-response samples were available, the repertoires could be characterized only after the peak T cell response. Epitopes outside the regions mutated in the B.1.351 and B.1.1.7 variants were reportedly recognized by nearly half of the unique spike-specific TCRs. Conclusions about previously exposed vaccinees were limited because only six AZD1222 recipients were SARS-CoV-2 seropositive at baseline. After two AZD1222 doses, spike-specific TCR breadth and depth were significantly higher than at day 0 and than in MenACWY recipients. Participants were mostly white British and included more females than males, and it was suggested by the authors that clonal diversity may have been underestimated.

The CDR3 regions of human TCRbeta chains were analyzed by immunosequencing. In the original analysis: TCRs in the repertoires were compared against a reference library of SARS-CoV-2-specific TCRs that had been generated with the MIRA antigen-specificity platform. Breadth was defined as the fraction of unique TCRs that were SARS-CoV-2-associated. Depth was defined as the fraction of total T cells that were SARS-CoV-2-associated. Each spike-specific TCR was assigned to its reactive spike region and to a CD4 or CD8 class using the MIRA data. Log10-transformed breadth and depth values were compared by one-way ANOVA with Sidak's multiple comparisons tests. As stored in TCRdb, this immuneACCESS dataset retains in-frame rearrangements with V and J assigned. A fraction of the clones does not appear; measured against another copy, unresolved V genes explain less than half of the discrepancy, and the remainder lacks a known reason. The DNA was the basis for D and trimming; V, J and clone size are from that table. Within this sample are fewer than 250,000 clones, with just over 90% of them counted one time only. The ten largest clones capture over 0.95% of the sample.

A word on this clone: The target of this receptor is not known. Within one base of it there is no much larger clone, and no base qualities were kept.

V and J are trimmed by 5 bases and 1 base, and the gene matches miss 4 bases of the junction. The CDR3 has 14 amino acids, counting the end cysteine and phenylalanine. Of all the DNA, just the CDR3 is kept, 42 bases in frame from base 1. The germline V gene encodes CDR1 SGHVS and CDR2 FNYEAQ. The time point label on this specimen signifies: baseline before first vaccination. Read against the paper, the sample's treatment or condition label means: meningococcal conjugate vaccine given as trial control. The vaccinee samples were drawn from two UK trials, COV001 and COV002, one of which was a single-blind randomized controlled phase 2/3 trial testing AZD1222 (ChAdOx1 nCoV-19) in healthy adults. Trial participant PBMC samples were collected at day 0 and day 28 after the second dose for TCRbeta chain sequencing.

Source: peripheral blood, taken on day 0 of MenACWY control vaccination. The TCR was taken from an adult in good health. The sequence is built from TRBV7-6 and TRBJ1-1; a stretch of 7 junction bases matches TRBD1. The nucleotide sequence reads as follows: TGTGCCAGCAGCCCCAGACAGGGGAACACTGAAGCTTTCTTT. This gives the protein CASSPRQGNTEAFF.